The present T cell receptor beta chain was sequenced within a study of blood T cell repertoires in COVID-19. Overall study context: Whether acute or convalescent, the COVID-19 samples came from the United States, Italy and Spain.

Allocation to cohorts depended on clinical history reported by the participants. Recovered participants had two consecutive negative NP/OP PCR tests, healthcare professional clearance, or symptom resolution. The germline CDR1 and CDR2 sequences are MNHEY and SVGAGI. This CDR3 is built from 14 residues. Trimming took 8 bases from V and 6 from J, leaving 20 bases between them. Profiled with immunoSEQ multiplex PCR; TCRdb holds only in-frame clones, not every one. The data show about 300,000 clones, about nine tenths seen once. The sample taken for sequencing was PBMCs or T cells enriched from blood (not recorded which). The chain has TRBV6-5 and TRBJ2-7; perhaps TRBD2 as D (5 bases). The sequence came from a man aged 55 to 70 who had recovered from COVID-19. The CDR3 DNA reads TGTGCCAGCTCCCCGACGGACGGGAAAGGCGAGCAGTACTTC. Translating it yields CASSPTDGKGEQYF.